This T cell receptor (beta chain) was retrieved from a study of OX40 agonist ivuxolimab in advanced cancers. Clones were sequenced by immunoSEQ multiplex PCR, and TCRdb holds only the in-frame ones, with some missing. The sample yields more than 45,000 clones, 70% to 90% seen once. Remarks on this clone: The antigen is undetermined.

General observations from the study: Low normalized T-cell clonal expansion was also seen in some nonresponders.

Unmatched junction bases numbered 7, after V lost 7 bases and J lost 1 base. This CDR3 contains 15 residues. Germline values: CDR1 LNHDA, CDR2 SQIVND (reference sequence). V gene TRBV19 combines with J gene TRBJ1-5; 7 nucleotides align to TRBD1. The clonotype comes from an adult with an advanced solid tumor such as melanoma, head and neck, liver or kidney cancer. The material was CD4+ or CD8+ T cells sorted from blood, obtained in a trial of the OX40 agonist ivuxolimab. The CDR3 protein is CASKRGGGSNQPQHF. The CDR3 region has the DNA TGTGCCAGTAAACGGGGAGGGGGCAGCAATCAGCCCCAGCATTTT.